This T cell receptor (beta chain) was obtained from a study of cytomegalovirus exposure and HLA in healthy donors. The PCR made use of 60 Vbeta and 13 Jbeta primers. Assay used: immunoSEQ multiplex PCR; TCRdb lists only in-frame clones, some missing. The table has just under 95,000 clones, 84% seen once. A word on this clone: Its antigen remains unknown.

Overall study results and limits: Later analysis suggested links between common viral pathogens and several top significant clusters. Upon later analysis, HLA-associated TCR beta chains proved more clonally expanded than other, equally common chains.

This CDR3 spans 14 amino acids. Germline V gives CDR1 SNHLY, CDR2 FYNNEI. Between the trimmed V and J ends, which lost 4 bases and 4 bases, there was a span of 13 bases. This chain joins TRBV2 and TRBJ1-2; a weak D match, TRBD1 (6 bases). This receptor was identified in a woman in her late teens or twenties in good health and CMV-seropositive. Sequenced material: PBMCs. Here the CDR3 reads CASSAGRGVYGYTF. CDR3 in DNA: TGTGCCAGCAGTGCCGGCAGGGGAGTCTATGGCTACACCTTC.